This T cell receptor (beta chain) originates from a study of T cells in Graves' hyperthyroidism and ophthalmopathy. Whole-study results and caveats: In the analysis, a 13 V-J model separated ophthalmopathy from stable hyperthyroidism.

Amplification yielded TCR beta CDR3 regions, with RNA transcripts as the source. First-round RT-PCR of the TCR CDR3 relied on the HTBI primer set. TCRdb re-derived calls from the multiplex PCR reads in MiXCR, one entry per CDR3 protein. The sample consists of about 720,000 distinct CDR3 sequences, roughly 15% of them appearing once. V was clipped by 1 base and J by 4 bases; unmatched bases: 4. Germline CDR1 SGHTA, CDR2 FQGNSA. The length of the CDR3 is 14 residues. There are many counts of this clonotype. Its specificity is unknown. Clinical symptoms, serum thyroxine and TRAb, thyroid ultrasound and orbital computed tomography were used for the diagnoses.

The receptor's source is a young man with Graves' hyperthyroidism. This rearrangement joins TRBV7-2 to TRBJ2-7; the match to TRBD2 covers 7 bases. Sequencing was performed on blood. CDR3 in amino acids: CASSLGGEGYEQYF. The CDR3, as DNA: TGTGCCAGCAGCTTAGGGGGGGAGGGTTACGAGCAGTACTTC.